This T cell receptor (beta chain) was identified in a study of blood T cell repertoires in COVID-19. Sequencing used immunoSEQ multiplex PCR; TCRdb keeps in-frame clones, though not all of them. The sample yields about 190,000 clones, less than 85% seen once. Two consecutive negative NP/OP PCR tests, clearance, or resolved symptoms defined Cohort 3 recovery. Source material: PBMCs or T cells enriched from blood (not recorded which). The origin of this receptor is a young woman who had recovered from COVID-19.

The CDR3 sequence: CASSVGTGGEQYF. In DNA, the CDR3 is TGTGCCAGCAGCGTAGGGACAGGGGGCGAGCAGTACTTC. J is TRBJ2-7 and V is TRBV9; TRBD1 matches 10 bases. The CDR3 has 13 residues. Germline V CDR1 and CDR2: SGDLS, YYNGEE. The junction had 0 bases not matched to a gene; V was cut back by 0 bases and J by 6 bases.